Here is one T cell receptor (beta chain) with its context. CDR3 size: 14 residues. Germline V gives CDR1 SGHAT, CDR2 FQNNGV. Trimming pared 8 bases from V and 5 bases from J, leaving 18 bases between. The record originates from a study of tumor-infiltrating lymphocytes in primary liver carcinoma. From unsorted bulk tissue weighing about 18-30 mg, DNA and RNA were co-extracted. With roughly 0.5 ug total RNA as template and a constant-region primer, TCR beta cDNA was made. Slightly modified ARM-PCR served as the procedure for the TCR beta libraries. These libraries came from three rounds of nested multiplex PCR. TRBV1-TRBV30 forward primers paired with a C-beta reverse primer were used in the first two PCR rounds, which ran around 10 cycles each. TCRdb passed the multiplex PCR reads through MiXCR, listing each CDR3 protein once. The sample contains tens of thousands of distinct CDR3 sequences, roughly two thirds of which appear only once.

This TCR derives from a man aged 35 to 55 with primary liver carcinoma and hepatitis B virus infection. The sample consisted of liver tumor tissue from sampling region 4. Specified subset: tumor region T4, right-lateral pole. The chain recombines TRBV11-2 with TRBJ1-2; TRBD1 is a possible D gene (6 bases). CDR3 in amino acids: CASGEGDTTYGYTF. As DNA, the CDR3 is TGTGCCAGCGGAGAGGGGGACACCACATATGGCTACACCTTC.